Presented here are 25 T cell receptor beta chains from one specimen sequenced in a study of shared clonotypes between healthy human individuals. Only CD45RO-negative cells positively selected for CCR7 counted as naive CD8 cells, so terminally differentiated effector memory CD45RA+ cells were excluded. The data were produced by immunoSEQ multiplex PCR, yet TCRdb's version contains in-frame clones alone and is incomplete. The table has millions of clones, approximately 94% seen once. Sequences were obtained from naive CD8+ T cells sorted from blood. These receptors came from a man aged 18 to 30 in good health.

The rearrangement joins TRBV10-3 to TRBJ2-3, with D uncertain. Germline CDR1 reads ENHRY; CDR2 reads SYGVKD. This CDR3 is built from 15 residues. V shed 0 bases and J shed 5 bases, with 12 bases lying between them. The CDR3: CAISESLGIGDTQYF. Here the CDR3 DNA reads TGTGCCATCAGTGAGTCGTTGGGGATCGGAGATACGCAGTATTTT.

The rearrangement links TRBV7-9 to TRBJ2-7; tentatively, D is TRBD2 (6 bases). The CDR3 is 15 residues long. V lost 1 base to trimming and J lost 5 bases, with 15 bases between them. The V gene's germline CDR1 is SEHNR and CDR2 FQNEAQ (reference sequence). The CDR3 loop reads CASSLGGSGGDEQYF. CDR3 in DNA: TGTGCCAGCAGCTTAGGAGGTAGCGGAGGGGACGAGCAGTACTTC.

The rearrangement joins TRBV28 to TRBJ2-5; D might be TRBD1 (6 bases). In germline, CDR1 is MDHEN, CDR2 SYDVKM. The CDR3 covers 15 residues. The V end lost 3 bases, the J end lost 5 bases, and 16 bases lay between the germline ends. This CDR3 reads CASSFEGRGFETQYF. The CDR3 DNA follows: TGTGCCAGCAGTTTCGAGGGCAGGGGCTTTGAGACCCAGTACTTC.

The chain employs TRBV9 and TRBJ2-3; 8 bases line up with TRBD2. The CDR3 totals 17 residues. The germline gives CDR1 SGDLS, CDR2 YYNGEE. The J segment lost 6 bases and the V segment lost 0 bases, leaving 12 bases of the junction unmatched. The CDR3 region is CASSVVSGGETTDTQYF. The CDR3 nucleotides read TGTGCCAGCAGCGTAGTTTCGGGAGGGGAGACTACGGATACGCAGTATTTT.

This chain links TRBV5-4 with TRBJ2-2; unclear D gene. The CDR3 sequence is 14 residues long. Germline CDR1 and CDR2: SGHNT and YYREEE (reference sequence). V lost 3 bases and J lost 1, with 7 bases in between. The CDR3, as DNA: TGTGCCAGCAGCTCCGGAGTGAACACCGGGGAGCTGTTTTTT. Protein sequence: CASSSGVNTGELFF. The variable domain in full, completed from reference TRBV5-4 and TRBJ2-2, reads ETGVTQSPTHLIKTRGQQVTLRCSSQSGHNTVSWYQQALGQGPQFIFQYYREEENGRGNFPPRFSGLQFPNYSSELNVNALELDDSALYLCASSSGVNTGELFFGEGSRLTVL.

The chain recombines TRBV4-1 with TRBJ2-3; 8 nucleotides match TRBD1. The CDR3 loop spans 17 amino acids. Germline V gene sequence: CDR1 MGHRA, CDR2 YSYEKL. Trimming removed 0 bases from V and 6 bases from J; junction bases left unmatched: 11. The CDR3 DNA reads as TGCGCCAGCAGCCAAGATAGGACACAGGGGGAAGCGGATACGCAGTATTTT. Its protein is CASSQDRTQGEADTQYF.

This clone came up once. J is TRBJ2-2 and V is TRBV6-5; D gene ambiguous. The germline gives CDR1 MNHEY, CDR2 SVGAGI. CDR3 length: 13 amino acids. The V end lost 4 bases, the J end lost 6 bases, and 9 bases lay between the germline ends. The CDR3: CASSSNLPGELFF. The CDR3 DNA reads TGTGCCAGCAGTTCCAACCTCCCCGGGGAGCTGTTTTTT.

The rearrangement uses TRBV19 and TRBJ1-5, with D perhaps TRBD1 (5 bases). The CDR3 totals 16 residues. CDR1 and CDR2 (germline): LNHDA, SQIVND (reference sequence). V was clipped by 3 bases and J by 3 bases, with 15 bases between them. CDR3 nucleotides: TGTGCCAGTAGTATGAGTACGGGGGGTCCCAATCAGCCCCAGCATTTT. Amino acids: CASSMSTGGPNQPQHF.

To note about this clone: Other DNA variants within this sample encode the same CDR3. The CDR3 region is CSVAGQGSGNTIYF. CDR3 nucleotide sequence: TGCAGCGTTGCCGGACAGGGCTCTGGAAACACCATATATTTT. The chain employs TRBV29-1 and TRBJ1-3; 8 bases are shared with TRBD1. CDR1 is SQVTM and CDR2 is ANQGSEA in the germline V gene. V shed 4 bases, J shed 0 bases, and the junction held 2 bases outside the gene matches. This CDR3 contains 14 residues.

The V gene is TRBV27, the J gene TRBJ1-2; 10 bases are shared with TRBD1. The trim removed 4 bases at V and 4 bases at J, leaving 9 bases unmatched. This CDR3 has 16 residues. In germline, CDR1 is MNHEY, CDR2 SMNVEV (reference sequence). DNA of the CDR3: TGTGCCAGCAGTTCAACTCCGGGACAGGGGACCTATGGCTACACCTTC. It encodes CASSSTPGQGTYGYTF.

This chain uses TRBV6-5 with TRBJ2-7; a possible D gene is TRBD2 (5 bases). V was pared by 0 bases and J by 3 bases, with 9 bases between. The CDR3 runs to 14 residues. Germline-derived CDR1 and CDR2 are MNHEY and SVGAGI. The CDR3 sequence is CASSYSPGNYEQYF. CDR3 coding DNA: TGTGCCAGCAGTTACTCCCCGGGAAACTACGAGCAGTACTTC.

The V gene is TRBV7-9, the J gene TRBJ2-5, with D perhaps matching TRBD1 or TRBD2 (6 bases each). Germline CDR1 reads SEHNR; CDR2 reads FQNEAQ (reference sequence). CDR3 length equals 14 residues. Between the trimmed V and J ends, which lost 5 bases and 2 bases, there was a span of 12 bases. This chain's CDR3 is CASSDRGAQETQYF. The CDR3 coding sequence is TGTGCCAGCAGCGATAGGGGGGCTCAAGAGACCCAGTACTTC. Based on the CDR3 plus reference TRBV7-9 and TRBJ2-5, the full variable domain is DTGVSQNPRHKITKRGQNVTFRCDPISEHNRLYWYRQTLGQGPEFLTYFQNEAQLEKSRLLSDRFSAERPKGSFSTLEIQRTEQGDSAMYLCASSDRGAQETQYFGPGTRLLVL.

This chain connects TRBV9 to TRBJ2-1; either TRBD1 or TRBD2 may supply D (5 bases each). V was pared by 5 bases and J by 9 bases, with 36 bases between. CDR1 is SGDLS, CDR2 YYNGEE, per germline. The CDR3 contains 20 residues. CDR3 residues: CASSDPIPREGLSWKGEQFF. The CDR3 DNA follows: TGTGCCAGCAGTGACCCGATCCCCAGAGAGGGGCTATCATGGAAGGGTGAGCAGTTCTTC.

The rearrangement links TRBV7-8 to TRBJ2-3; the D is unclear. V lost 4 bases and J lost 0, with 14 bases in between. The CDR3 is made up of 16 amino acids. In germline, CDR1 is SGHVS, CDR2 FQNEAQ. In DNA form, the CDR3 reads TGTGCCAGCAGCTCATGGACCGACGTTAGCACAGATACGCAGTATTTT. Amino acid sequence: CASSSWTDVSTDTQYF.

V usage is TRBV6-5 and J usage is TRBJ2-7; 8 nucleotides agree with TRBD2. CDR1 and CDR2 from the germline V gene are MNHEY and SVGAGI. Trimming cost V 0 bases and J 4 bases; bases outside gene matches: 8. The length of the CDR3 is 16 residues. The DNA of the CDR3 is TGTGCCAGCAGTTACTCCACTAGCGGAACTCAATACGAGCAGTACTTC. It specifies CASSYSTSGTQYEQYF.

This chain links TRBV11-2 with TRBJ2-6; 8 bases line up with TRBD2. This CDR3 has 19 residues. V was pared by 1 base and J by 0 bases, with 8 bases of the junction left unmatched. The germline V gene has CDR1 SGHAT and CDR2 FQNNGV. CDR3 residues: CASSLGASGPFSGANVLTF. CDR3 nucleotide sequence: TGTGCCAGCAGCTTAGGAGCTAGCGGGCCCTTCTCTGGGGCCAACGTCCTGACTTTC. The full variable domain, completed using reference TRBV11-2 and TRBJ2-6, is EAGVAQSPRYKIIEKRQSVAFWCNPISGHATLYWYQQILGQGPKLLIQFQNNGVVDDSQLPKDRFSAERLKGVDSTLKIQPAKLEDSAVYLCASSLGASGPFSGANVLTFGAGSRLTVL.

The chain has TRBV7-8 and TRBJ2-3; tentatively, D is TRBD2 (6 bases). Trimming removed 6 bases at V and 5 bases at J, with 6 bases between. Germline V gene data show CDR1 as SGHVS and CDR2 as FQNEAQ. There are 11 residues in the CDR3. The CDR3, as DNA: TGTGCCAGCAGGGGACTAGATACGCAGTATTTT. As protein: CASRGLDTQYF.

This chain links TRBV6-1 with TRBJ2-1; no clear D. The germline gives CDR1 MNHNS, CDR2 SASEGT. The CDR3 has 11 amino acids. The V and J ends lost 7 bases and 3 bases respectively, with 4 bases between them. The DNA of the CDR3 is TGTGCCAGCAACTTCTACAATGAGCAGTTCTTC. Translated: CASNFYNEQFF.

The V and J genes are TRBV4-2 and TRBJ2-2; 7 positions agree with TRBD1. Germline CDR1 and CDR2: LGHNA and YNFKEQ. V dropped 0 bases and J dropped 3; count of bases not matched to a gene: 4. This CDR3 has 16 amino acids. The CDR3 spells CASSQDWGQYTGELFF. The CDR3 nucleotides read TGTGCCAGCAGCCAAGATTGGGGACAGTACACCGGGGAGCTGTTTTTT.

The V and J genes are TRBV27 and TRBJ2-1, with 11 positions matching TRBD1. The CDR3 is 15 amino acids. Germline values: CDR1 MNHEY, CDR2 SMNVEV (reference sequence). The J segment lost 2 bases and the V segment lost 5 bases, leaving 2 bases of the junction unmatched. CDR3 residues: CASSAGQGAYNEQFF. The CDR3 DNA reads as TGTGCCAGCAGTGCGGGACAGGGGGCCTACAATGAGCAGTTCTTC.

This chain uses TRBV29-1 with TRBJ1-1; the match to TRBD1 covers 7 bases. The CDR3 totals 13 residues. The germline V gene has CDR1 SQVTM and CDR2 ANQGSEA. Unmatched junction bases numbered 15, after V lost 3 bases and J lost 14 bases. The CDR3 bases are TGCAGCGTTGAGGGCGGGGGACAGTCCCGGGGGTTCTTT. Protein product: CSVEGGGQSRGFF.

The chain recombines TRBV6-4 with TRBJ1-5, with 8 nucleotides matching TRBD1. The V gene end was trimmed by 5 bases and the J gene end by 0 bases; junction bases not matched to a gene: 12. Germline loops: CDR1 MRHNA, CDR2 SNTAGT. The CDR3 runs to 18 residues. The CDR3 loop is CASSSPGTGFSSNQPQHF. DNA for the CDR3: TGTGCCAGCAGTTCGCCCGGGACAGGATTTTCTAGCAATCAGCCCCAGCATTTT.

The rearrangement uses TRBV7-9 and TRBJ2-1; 10 bases agree with TRBD2. Per germline, CDR1 SEHNR and CDR2 FQNEAQ (reference sequence). The CDR3 totals 16 residues. With 4 bases clipped from V and 10 bases from J, the junction kept 13 bases outside the gene matches. This chain's CDR3 is CASSYLAGGPYAEQFF. In nucleotides, the CDR3 is TGTGCCAGCAGCTACTTAGCGGGAGGACCTTACGCGGAGCAGTTCTTC.

J is TRBJ2-2 and V is TRBV19; 8 bases map to TRBD1. The germline V gene encodes CDR1 LNHDA and CDR2 SQIVND (reference sequence). This CDR3 has 21 residues. Germline trimming cut 5 bases from V and 1 base from J; bases unmatched to any gene: 21. The CDR3 DNA reads TGTGCCAGTAGTTCTGCCACCAGGGGGCTACCAGAAGGGGTGAACACCGGGGAGCTGTTTTTT. Translating it yields CASSSATRGLPEGVNTGELFF.

The chain carries TRBV13 and TRBJ2-4, with 7 bases matching TRBD2. CDR3 length equals 14 residues. V dropped 3 bases and J dropped 6; count of bases not matched to a gene: 5. Germline-derived CDR1 and CDR2 are PRHDT and FYEKMQ (reference sequence). The DNA of the CDR3 is TGTGCCAGCAGCTTCGGACTAGAAGGAAACATTCAGTACTTC. The encoded protein is CASSFGLEGNIQYF. Filled out from reference TRBV13 and TRBJ2-4, the complete variable domain reads AAGVIQSPRHLIKEKRETATLKCYPIPRHDTVYWYQQGPGQDPQFLISFYEKMQSDKGSIPDRFSAQQFSDYHSELNMSSLELGDSALYFCASSFGLEGNIQYFGAGTRLSVL.